The clone carrying this TCR beta chain showed up just a few times. This entry comes from a study of T-cell reconstitution after alpha-beta-depleted transplantation in children. Preparation of the TCRbeta library used unique molecular identifiers. One entry per CDR3 protein, called by TCRdb with MiXCR from the PCR reads. This sample has around 410,000 distinct CDR3 sequences, with about 11% found just once. V was cut by 6 bases and J by 0 bases, with 12 bases left in between. The V gene's germline CDR1 is DFQATT and CDR2 SNEGSKA (reference sequence). CDR3 length equals 14 residues. This clonotype originated in a human donor who donated a stem cell graft to a child with acute myeloid leukemia. Sequencing was performed on PBMCs from the stem cell graft donor, taken from the stem cell graft. This sequence joins TRBV20-1 and TRBJ1-3; a possible D gene is TRBD1 (6 bases). CDR3 coding DNA: TGCAGTGCAGCAAGGGGGTTCTCTGGAAACACCATATATTTT. Its translation: CSAARGFSGNTIYF.